These 16 T cell receptor beta chains share one sample of origin, sequenced in a study of T-cell memory formation after mild COVID-19. A single record per CDR3 protein comes from TCRdb applying MiXCR to the 5' RACE reads. This table holds around 390,000 distinct CDR3 sequences, roughly 15% found once. The sequenced sample was PBMCs or a T cell subset sorted from them (not recorded which). The receptors stem from a man younger than 30 who had mild COVID-19 (a few samples of this study predate the infection). Cell type and time point are not known.

This clonotype came up a few times. The chain is built from TRBV6-4 and TRBJ2-6; tentatively, D is TRBD2 (6 bases). This CDR3 region has 16 residues. CDR1 and CDR2 (germline): MRHNA, SNTAGT. V gave up 2 bases and J gave up 1 base, with 9 bases separating them. CDR3 in DNA: TGTGCCAGCAGTGACGTGGGGGGATCTGGGGCCAACGTCCTGACTTTC. It translates to CASSDVGGSGANVLTF.

This clonotype was seen only once. The V and J genes are TRBV6-5 and TRBJ2-1; tentative D call: TRBD2 (7 bases). The CDR3 is made up of 15 amino acids. From germline, CDR1 is MNHEY and CDR2 SVGAGI. Between the trimmed V and J ends, which lost 0 bases and 9 bases, there was a span of 15 bases. Here the CDR3 reads CASSYSTARGLEQFF. CDR3 coding DNA: TGTGCCAGCAGTTACTCGACCGCGCGGGGGCTTGAGCAGTTCTTC.

The table lists this clonotype with a few counts. The chain is built from TRBV7-8 and TRBJ2-1, with D possibly TRBD2 on 6 matching bases. The CDR3 contains 16 residues. Germline V gene sequence: CDR1 SGHVS, CDR2 FQNEAQ. Trimming took off 5 bases at V and 0 bases at J, with 14 bases between the two ends. DNA for the CDR3: TGTGCCAGCAGCCGCGGGGTCCCAGGCTCCTACAATGAGCAGTTCTTC. Its protein product is CASSRGVPGSYNEQFF.

The rearrangement links TRBV12-3 or TRBV12-4 to TRBJ2-7; no clear D gene. This CDR3 region has 14 residues. The V and J ends lost 1 base and 3 bases respectively, with 10 bases between them. The CDR3 coding sequence is TGTGCCAGCAGTTTAGGGCCGCGGAGCTACGAGCAGTACGTC. This gives the protein CASSLGPRSYEQYV.

In this sample, this clonotype turned up a few times. The V gene is TRBV7-9, the J gene TRBJ1-1; 8 bases match TRBD1. The CDR3 is 15 amino acids. Germline CDR1 is SEHNR and CDR2 is FQNEAQ (reference sequence). Trimming took 6 bases from V and 1 from J; bases not matched to a gene: 7. The CDR3 DNA sequence: TGTGCCAGCAGTCGACAGGGGAGCGGGAACACTGAAGCTTTCTTT. This translates into CASSRQGSGNTEAFF. The whole variable domain, remainder taken from reference TRBV7-9 and TRBJ1-1, is DTGVSQNPRHKITKRGQNVTFRCDPISEHNRLYWYRQTLGQGPEFLTYFQNEAQLEKSRLLSDRFSAERPKGSFSTLEIQRTEQGDSAMYLCASSRQGSGNTEAFFGQGTRLTVV.

In this sample, this clonotype turned up many times. V is TRBV12-3 or TRBV12-4 and J is TRBJ1-1, with D possibly being TRBD1 (6 bases). The length of the CDR3 is 15 residues. The V and J ends lost 4 bases and 1 base respectively, with 13 bases between them. The CDR3 loop is CASSSHRATNTEAFF. CDR3 nucleotides: TGTGCCAGCAGTTCCCACAGGGCCACGAACACTGAAGCTTTCTTT.

This rearrangement joins TRBV7-9 to TRBJ2-7, with D perhaps assigned TRBD1 or TRBD2 (5 bases each). The CDR3 spans 14 residues. The V end was cut by 2 bases, the J end by 3 bases, with 11 bases between. Germline values: CDR1 SEHNR, CDR2 FQNEAQ (reference sequence). CDR3 in DNA: TGTGCCAGCAGCTTAACCGGGACCTACTACGAGCAGTACTTC. Its protein is CASSLTGTYYEQYF.

This clonotype appeared a few times. The chain has TRBV19 and TRBJ2-1; 7 bases line up with TRBD1. The ends lost 7 bases at V and 9 bases at J; junction bases unmatched: 6. In germline, CDR1 is LNHDA, CDR2 SQIVND (reference sequence). The CDR3 totals 12 residues. CDR3 in amino acids: CASTQGLSEQFF. CDR3 bases: TGTGCCAGTACACAGGGGCTGAGTGAGCAGTTCTTC.

In this sample, this clonotype turned up a few times. The chain employs TRBV7-9 and TRBJ1-5, with 8 bases identical to TRBD1. Per germline, CDR1 SEHNR and CDR2 FQNEAQ (reference sequence). V gave up 2 bases and J gave up 5 bases; unmatched junction bases: 8. The CDR3 sequence is 16 residues long. Written as DNA, the CDR3 is TGTGCCAGCAGCTTATCACAGGGGGAGGGGGATCAGCCCCAGCATTTT. Residues: CASSLSQGEGDQPQHF. Combining the CDR3 with reference TRBV7-9 and TRBJ1-5 gives the whole variable domain DTGVSQNPRHKITKRGQNVTFRCDPISEHNRLYWYRQTLGQGPEFLTYFQNEAQLEKSRLLSDRFSAERPKGSFSTLEIQRTEQGDSAMYLCASSLSQGEGDQPQHFGDGTRLSIL.

The rearrangement links TRBV5-1 to TRBJ2-7; no clear D. The CDR3 spans 13 residues. Trimming shortened V by 2 bases and J by 6 bases, and 12 bases separated the two germline ends. Germline V gene lookup returns CDR1 SGHRS and CDR2 YFSETQ. The DNA of the CDR3 is TGCGCCAGCAGCTTAGATTTCCCGGGCGAGCAGTACGTC. It encodes CASSLDFPGEQYV.

This clonotype was observed many times. The CDR3 nucleotides read TGTGCCAGCAGTTCGACTCCAGCCCTCTCCTACGAGCAGTACTTC. It yields the protein CASSSTPALSYEQYF. The genes are TRBV6-5 and TRBJ2-7; D unclear. The CDR3 length is 15 residues. Germline lookup yields CDR1 MNHEY and CDR2 SVGAGI. V dropped 4 bases and J dropped 0 bases, with 13 bases sitting between them.

This clonotype was counted between two and nine times. The rearrangement joins TRBV7-2 to TRBJ2-3; 10 nucleotides match TRBD2. V was clipped by 5 bases and J by 2 bases; unmatched bases: 7. CDR1 SGHTA and CDR2 FQGNSA come from the germline V gene. CDR3 length: 16 residues. CDR3 coding DNA: TGTGCCAGCAGCCGTATAGCGGGGGGCCCCACAGATACGCAGTATTTT. Translation gives CASSRIAGGPTDTQYF.

This clonotype showed up just a few times. The rearrangement uses TRBV5-1 and TRBJ2-3; no clear D. The CDR3 loop spans 14 amino acids. V shed 2 bases and J shed 0 bases, with 7 bases lying between them. The germline gives CDR1 SGHRS, CDR2 YFSETQ. The CDR3, as DNA: TGCGCCAGCAGCTTCGAGACTAGCACAGATACGCAGTATTTT. Translating it yields CASSFETSTDTQYF.

This rearrangement joins TRBV7-4 to TRBJ1-1; no definite D call. Trimming cost V 3 bases and J 2 bases, with 16 bases left between them. The CDR3 loop spans 16 amino acids. Germline V CDR1 and CDR2: SGHVT, SQSDAQ. CDR3 DNA sequence: TGTGCCAGCAGCTTTCCTCCAGCAACGAGAAACACTGAAGCTTTCTTT. Translated: CASSFPPATRNTEAFF. The full variable domain, its missing parts supplied by reference TRBV7-4 and TRBJ1-1, is GAGVSQSPRYKVAKRGRDVALRCDSISGHVTLYWYRQTLGQGSEVLTYSQSDAQRDKSGRPSGRFSAERPERSVSTLKIQRTEQGDSAVYLCASSFPPATRNTEAFFGQGTRLTVV.

In this sample, this clonotype turned up a few times. V and J are TRBV2 and TRBJ2-3; D unclear. Germline values: CDR1 SNHLY, CDR2 FYNNEI. The V end lost 1 base, the J end lost 3 bases, and 8 bases lay between the germline ends. The CDR3 covers 14 residues. CDR3 coding DNA: TGTGCCAGCAGTGAAGAGAAGGGTACAGATACGCAGTATTTT. The encoded protein is CASSEEKGTDTQYF.

V is TRBV5-1 and J is TRBJ1-2; D unclear. Trimming cost V 0 bases and J 8 bases, with 11 bases left between them. CDR3 size: 13 residues. Germline-derived CDR1 and CDR2 are SGHRS and YFSETQ. CDR3 sequence (DNA): TGCGCCAGCAGCTTGGTGGGCAGTCGGGGCTACACCTTC. Its translation is CASSLVGSRGYTF. The full variable domain, completed using reference TRBV5-1 and TRBJ1-2, is KAGVTQTPRYLIKTRGQQVTLSCSPISGHRSVSWYQQTPGQGLQFLFEYFSETQRNKGNFPGRFSGRQFSNSRSEMNVSTLELGDSALYLCASSLVGSRGYTFGSGTRLTVV.